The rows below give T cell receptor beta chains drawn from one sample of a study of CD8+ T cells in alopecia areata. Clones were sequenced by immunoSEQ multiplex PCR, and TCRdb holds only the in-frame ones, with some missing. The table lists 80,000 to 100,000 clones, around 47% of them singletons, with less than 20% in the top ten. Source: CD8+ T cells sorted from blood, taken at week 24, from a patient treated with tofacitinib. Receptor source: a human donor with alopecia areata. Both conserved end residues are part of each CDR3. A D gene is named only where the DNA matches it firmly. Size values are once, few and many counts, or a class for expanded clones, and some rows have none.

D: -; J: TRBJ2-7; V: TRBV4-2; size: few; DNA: TGTGCCAGCAGCCCCGGGAGCGTAGGGTACGAGCAGTACTTC; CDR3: CASSPGSVGYEQYF
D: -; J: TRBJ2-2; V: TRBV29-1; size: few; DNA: TGCAGCGTGTTACAGGGATTCGGGGAGCTGTTTTTT; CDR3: CSVLQGFGELFF
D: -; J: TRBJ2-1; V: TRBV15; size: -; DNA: TGTGCCACCAGCGAGACCCAGGGACGCACCAATGAGCAGTTCTTC; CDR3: CATSETQGRTNEQFF
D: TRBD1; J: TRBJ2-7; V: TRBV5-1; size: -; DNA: TGCGCCAGCAGCTTGAGGCAGGGGGTCTACGAGCAGTACTTC; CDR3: CASSLRQGVYEQYF
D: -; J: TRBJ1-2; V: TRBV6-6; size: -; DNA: TGTGCCAGCAGTTCGGACAGCCGGACTAACTATGGCTACACCTTC; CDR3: CASSSDSRTNYGYTF
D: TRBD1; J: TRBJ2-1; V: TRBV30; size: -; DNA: TGTGCCTGGAGCCGGGACAGGGGGTGGAATGATGAGCAGTTCTTC; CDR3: CAWSRDRGWNDEQFF
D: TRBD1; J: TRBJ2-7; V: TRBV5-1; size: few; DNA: TGCGCCAGCAGCACAAGGACAGGGGCTGGCTACGAGCAGTACTTC; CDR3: CASSTRTGAGYEQYF
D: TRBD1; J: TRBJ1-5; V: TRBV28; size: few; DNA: TGTGCCACTGGACAGGGGTATCAGCCCCAGCATTTT; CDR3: CATGQGYQPQHF
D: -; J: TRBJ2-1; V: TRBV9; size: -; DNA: TGTGCCAGCAGCGTAGGAGGCTCCTACAATGAGCAGTTCTTC; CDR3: CASSVGGSYNEQFF
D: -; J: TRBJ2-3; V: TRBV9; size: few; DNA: -; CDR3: CASSVGAGAATRYF
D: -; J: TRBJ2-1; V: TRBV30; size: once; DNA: TGTGCCTGGGAGGGGGGTAGCTCCTACAATGAGCAGTTCTTC; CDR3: CAWEGGSSYNEQFF
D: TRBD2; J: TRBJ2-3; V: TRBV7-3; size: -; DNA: TGTGCCAGCAGCCCCGGCAGTAGCGGGAGCTGGACAGATACGCAGTATTTT; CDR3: CASSPGSSGSWTDTQYF
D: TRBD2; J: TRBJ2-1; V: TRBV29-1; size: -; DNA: TGCAGCGTTGAAGATCTACGGACTAGCGGGAGGTCTCGGTTCGAGCAGTTCTTC; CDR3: CSVEDLRTSGRSRFEQFF
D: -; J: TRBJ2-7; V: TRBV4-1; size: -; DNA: TGCGCCAGCAGCCATCCAGGCAGGGACCACGAGCAGTACTTC; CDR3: CASSHPGRDHEQYF
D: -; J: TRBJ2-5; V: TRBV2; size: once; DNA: TGTGCCACCGTCGGCAGGGCAGGGAGGAGGGAGACCCAGTACTTC; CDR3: CATVGRAGRRETQYF